Below, 7 T cell receptor beta chains from the same sample are listed, as sequenced in a study of early T cells in non-severe SARS-CoV-2 infection. TCRdb itself ran the 5' RACE reads through MiXCR, one entry per CDR3 protein. Of around 82,000 distinct CDR3 sequences listed, about 15% are singletons. Sequencing was carried out using whole blood. The receptors stem from an adult who was a healthcare worker with PCR-confirmed SARS-CoV-2 infection or an uninfected control (not recorded which).

There are many counts of this clonotype. Here the CDR3 DNA reads TGCAGCGTACGGGACAGTAATTCACCCCTCCACTTT. Amino acid sequence: CSVRDSNSPLHF. This rearrangement joins TRBV29-1 to TRBJ1-6; TRBD1 matches at 7 bases. Germline CDR1 SQVTM, CDR2 ANQGSEA. This CDR3 region has 12 residues. The junction had 2 bases not matched to a gene; V was cut back by 6 bases and J by 6 bases.

This rearrangement joins TRBV4-1 to TRBJ2-7, with 10 bases that match TRBD1. The CDR3 consists of 18 residues. Trimming at V came to 0 bases and at J to 4 bases, leaving 12 bases not matched to a gene. The germline V gene has CDR1 MGHRA and CDR2 YSYEKL. The CDR3 region has the DNA TGCGCCAGCAGCCAAGACCTACTTATGCAGGACAGGGGGTACGAGCAGTACGTC. Translated, it gives CASSQDLLMQDRGYEQYV.

This clonotype was seen a few times. This chain joins TRBV12-3 or TRBV12-4 and TRBJ1-5; 7 bases are a match to TRBD1. The CDR3 consists of 13 residues. Germline trimming cut 6 bases from V and 11 bases from J; bases unmatched to any gene: 10. CDR3 sequence reads: CASSTGDFGTQHF. The CDR3 nucleotides read TGTGCCAGCAGCACAGGGGACTTCGGGACCCAGCATTTT.

This clonotype was counted a few times. The chain carries TRBV2 and TRBJ2-2; D possibly corresponds to TRBD2 (5 bases). Germline values: CDR1 SNHLY, CDR2 FYNNEI. V lost 6 bases to trimming and J lost 4 bases, with 24 bases between them. This CDR3 is 18 amino acids long. CDR3 nucleotides: TGTGCCAGCAGCCCGACCGCCGCTGGGGTAGGGAGCACCGGGGAGCTGTTTTTT. Translating gives CASSPTAAGVGSTGELFF.

The gene calls are TRBV10-3 and TRBJ2-3; D is unresolved. V was pared by 8 bases and J by 3 bases, with 9 bases between. CDR1 is ENHRY and CDR2 is SYGVKD in the germline V gene. CDR3 length: 12 residues. The CDR3 spells CAIGVETDTQYF. The DNA for the CDR3 is TGTGCCATCGGGGTGGAGACAGATACGCAGTATTTT.

Ten or more counts support this clonotype. The chain has TRBV11-2 and TRBJ2-5, with D unresolved. This CDR3 is built from 15 residues. V was cut by 1 base and J by 1 base, with 10 bases left in between. Germline V gene lookup returns CDR1 SGHAT and CDR2 FQNNGV. The CDR3 sequence: CASSLGGSSQETQYF. The DNA for the CDR3 is TGTGCCAGCAGCTTAGGCGGCAGCTCCCAAGAGACCCAGTACTTC.

The genes are TRBV11-2 and TRBJ1-4; D is possibly TRBD1 (5 bases). V was cut by 4 bases and J by 5 bases, with 11 bases left in between. The germline gives CDR1 SGHAT, CDR2 FQNNGV. The CDR3 is 14 amino acids. Here the CDR3 DNA reads TGTGCCAGCAGCTCGGGGGGAGGGAATGAAAAACTGTTTTTT. The encoded protein is CASSSGGGNEKLFF.